Listed here is a single TCR beta chain. Trimming cost V 0 bases and J 0 bases, with 3 bases left between them. Per the germline V gene, CDR1 is MNHEY and CDR2 is SVGAGI. The CDR3 has 15 amino acids. TCRdb's table, derived via immunoSEQ multiplex PCR, lists solely in-frame clones and lacks some. Counted here are about 160,000 clones, around 87% occurring once; the ten biggest clones make up less than 8%. Participants' reported clinical history set cohort assignment. Two negative PCRs, clearance, or symptom resolution characterized the recovered Cohort 3 donors. The source of the sample is a study of blood T cell repertoires in COVID-19. The overall study: Acute and convalescent COVID-19 samples came from the United States, Italy and Spain. Nucleic acid was either cDNA or gDNA, and it came from T cells, B-cell-depleted T cells, or PBMCs.

The chain joins TRBV6-5 to TRBJ2-6; D is undetermined. Material: PBMCs or T cells enriched from blood (not recorded which). This sequence was found in a woman aged 45 to 65 who had recovered from COVID-19. The CDR3 DNA reads as TGTGCCAGCAGTTACTCGGCCTCTGGGGCCAACGTCCTGACTTTC. This gives the protein CASSYSASGANVLTF.